This T cell receptor (beta chain) is from a study of metastatic and nonmetastatic thyroid tumors. The CDR3 extends over 12 amino acids. With MiXCR, TCRdb called clones anew from the PCR reads. This sample has several thousand clones, with 3% to 3.5% found just once. This clone was counted ten times or more. A much larger clone differs by one base, so this may be a read error. Other nucleotide sequences from this sample produce the same CDR3. No treatment had been given to any patient before thyroid surgery. The source material was tumor tissue. The source is a female donor with papillary thyroid cancer or a benign thyroid nodule (not recorded which). Some clones in this sample may be carry-over from other donors' samples. This chain uses TRBV12-3 or TRBV12-4 with TRBJ1-5; D remains ambiguous. CDR3: CASSSSDQPQHF. DNA of the CDR3: TGCGCCAGCAGTTCATCGGATCAGCCCCAGCATTTT.